These 15 T cell receptor beta chains share one sample of origin, sequenced in a study of glioma-infiltrating T cells after dendritic cell vaccination. Profiled with immunoSEQ multiplex PCR; TCRdb holds only in-frame clones, not every one. Of approximately 85,000 clones listed, 85% are singletons. This sample's time point: after dendritic cell vaccination, including at tumor progression/relapse. The sequencing used blood, collected after dendritic cell vaccination. These receptors were obtained from a human donor with glioblastoma.

The rearrangement links TRBV19 to TRBJ1-5; 10 bases match TRBD1. Unmatched junction bases numbered 10, after V lost 6 bases and J lost 8 bases. Germline lookup yields CDR1 LNHDA and CDR2 SQIVND (reference sequence). This CDR3 has 15 amino acids. This CDR3 reads CASRTGTGETKPQHF. The CDR3 nucleotides read TGTGCCAGTAGAACCGGGACAGGGGAGACAAAGCCCCAGCATTTT.

The V gene is TRBV18, the J gene TRBJ1-2, with 10 nucleotides matching TRBD1. This CDR3 comprises 14 residues. Germline V gene sequence: CDR1 KGHSH, CDR2 LQKENI. V was clipped by 6 bases and J by 3 bases; unmatched bases: 4. CDR3 sequence (DNA): TGTGCCAGCTCCCCGGGACAGGGGTACTATGGCTACACCTTC. Amino acid sequence: CASSPGQGYYGYTF.

The V and J genes are TRBV7-2 and TRBJ1-1; D is possibly TRBD1 (6 bases). V lost 4 bases to trimming and J lost 2 bases, with 11 bases between them. This CDR3 region has 14 residues. CDR1 is SGHTA, CDR2 FQGNSA, per germline. CDR3 loop: CASSSGTLNTEAFF. The CDR3 DNA reads as TGTGCCAGCAGCTCCGGGACACTAAACACTGAAGCTTTCTTT.

The chain couples TRBV18 to TRBJ2-3; tentatively, D is TRBD2 (6 bases). V was shortened by 3 bases and J by 0 bases, with 10 bases between the two germline ends. The CDR3 contains 15 residues. CDR1 is KGHSH, CDR2 LQKENI, per germline. The CDR3 nucleotides read TGTGCCAGCTCACCGGCGGGGTCTAGCACAGATACGCAGTATTTT. Its translation: CASSPAGSSTDTQYF.

The rearrangement uses TRBV18 and TRBJ2-2; 7 nucleotides align to TRBD1. Looked up from germline, CDR1 is KGHSH and CDR2 is LQKENI. The length of the CDR3 is 15 residues. After removal of 3 bases from V and 0 bases from J, the junction contained 1 base not matched to a gene. The CDR3, as DNA: TGTGCCAGCTCACCGGGACAGCCGAACACCGGGGAGCTGTTTTTT. This encodes CASSPGQPNTGELFF.

This chain connects TRBV4-1 to TRBJ2-1; D perhaps matches TRBD2 (5 bases). V was cut by 2 bases and J by 5 bases, with 19 bases left in between. The CDR3 sequence is 17 residues long. Germline-derived CDR1 and CDR2 are MGHRA and YSYEKL. As DNA, the CDR3 is TGCGCCAGCAGCCAATCCGGGGAACAACGTGGGCACAATGAGCAGTTCTTC. Amino acids: CASSQSGEQRGHNEQFF.

The chain has TRBV19 and TRBJ2-2; 14 positions match TRBD2. Germline CDR1 LNHDA, CDR2 SQIVND (reference sequence). The CDR3 is made up of 17 amino acids. With 5 bases clipped from V and 4 bases from J, the junction kept 6 bases outside the gene matches. For the CDR3, the DNA is TGTGCCAGTAGTTTGACTAGCGGGAGGGCAGGCACCGGGGAGCTGTTTTTT. Its protein is CASSLTSGRAGTGELFF.

The chain is built from TRBV9 and TRBJ1-4; the D gene is possibly TRBD1 (6 bases). This CDR3 has 15 amino acids. The V gene's germline CDR1 is SGDLS and CDR2 YYNGEE. The V and J ends lost 4 bases and 7 bases respectively, with 17 bases between them. This chain's CDR3 is CASSTRRGGTEKLFF. For the CDR3, the DNA is TGTGCCAGCAGCACCAGACGAGGGGGTACTGAAAAACTGTTTTTT.

The chain joins TRBV19 to TRBJ2-3; 7 bases match TRBD1. The CDR3 spans 16 residues. Per the germline V gene, CDR1 is LNHDA and CDR2 is SQIVND (reference sequence). J lost 2 bases, V lost 1 base, and 6 bases had no gene match. CDR3 protein: CASSIAGQSFTDTQYF. The CDR3 DNA reads TGTGCCAGTAGTATAGCGGGACAGAGTTTCACAGATACGCAGTATTTT.

This clone was found once. The V gene is TRBV27, the J gene TRBJ1-5, with D tentatively TRBD1 (6 bases). Trimming removed 7 bases at V and 4 bases at J, with 17 bases between. Germline lookup yields CDR1 MNHEY and CDR2 SMNVEV (reference sequence). The CDR3 length is 15 residues. The CDR3 reads CASKPLGQRNQPQHF. CDR3 in DNA: TGTGCCAGCAAGCCCCTCGGACAGAGAAATCAGCCCCAGCATTTT.

J is TRBJ2-1 and V is TRBV7-9, with 7 bases matching TRBD1. V gave up 3 bases and J gave up 4 bases; unmatched junction bases: 3. Germline V gene sequence: CDR1 SEHNR, CDR2 FQNEAQ (reference sequence). CDR3 size: 14 residues. CDR3 sequence: CASSLGQKYNEQFF. CDR3 coding DNA: TGTGCCAGCAGCTTGGGACAGAAGTACAATGAGCAGTTCTTC.

The genes are TRBV6-1 and TRBJ2-7; 8 bases map to TRBD2. Germline-derived CDR1 and CDR2 are MNHNS and SASEGT. The trim removed 4 bases at V and 6 bases at J, leaving 11 bases unmatched. The CDR3 totals 15 residues. The CDR3 protein is CASSGQGGLVGEQYF. The CDR3 bases are TGTGCCAGCAGTGGACAAGGGGGACTAGTAGGCGAGCAGTACTTC.

The rearrangement joins TRBV14 to TRBJ1-1, with TRBD1 as a possible D gene (5 bases). This CDR3 region has 15 residues. In germline, CDR1 is SGHDN, CDR2 FVKESK. V dropped 4 bases and J dropped 4 bases, with 16 bases sitting between them. The CDR3 loop is CASSPNQGLGTEAFF. The CDR3 bases are TGTGCCAGCAGCCCAAATCAGGGTTTGGGCACTGAAGCTTTCTTT.

This clone has just one count. The rearrangement joins TRBV28 to TRBJ1-2; a possible D gene is TRBD1 (5 bases). Germline CDR1 reads MDHEN; CDR2 reads SYDVKM. Trimming stripped 3 bases from V and 2 bases from J, with 13 bases between. The CDR3 consists of 15 residues. For the CDR3, the DNA is TGTGCCAGCAGTTTTGGCGGGGCCCGAAACTATGGCTACACCTTC. Encoded protein: CASSFGGARNYGYTF.

The chain employs TRBV9 and TRBJ2-5; 7 positions agree with TRBD1. V lost 4 bases, J lost 0 bases, and 12 bases stayed unmatched. The germline V gene encodes CDR1 SGDLS and CDR2 YYNGEE. The CDR3 spans 17 residues. The CDR3 sequence: CASSPSKGQRNQETQYF. For the CDR3, the DNA is TGTGCCAGCAGCCCGTCAAAGGGACAGAGAAACCAAGAGACCCAGTACTTC.